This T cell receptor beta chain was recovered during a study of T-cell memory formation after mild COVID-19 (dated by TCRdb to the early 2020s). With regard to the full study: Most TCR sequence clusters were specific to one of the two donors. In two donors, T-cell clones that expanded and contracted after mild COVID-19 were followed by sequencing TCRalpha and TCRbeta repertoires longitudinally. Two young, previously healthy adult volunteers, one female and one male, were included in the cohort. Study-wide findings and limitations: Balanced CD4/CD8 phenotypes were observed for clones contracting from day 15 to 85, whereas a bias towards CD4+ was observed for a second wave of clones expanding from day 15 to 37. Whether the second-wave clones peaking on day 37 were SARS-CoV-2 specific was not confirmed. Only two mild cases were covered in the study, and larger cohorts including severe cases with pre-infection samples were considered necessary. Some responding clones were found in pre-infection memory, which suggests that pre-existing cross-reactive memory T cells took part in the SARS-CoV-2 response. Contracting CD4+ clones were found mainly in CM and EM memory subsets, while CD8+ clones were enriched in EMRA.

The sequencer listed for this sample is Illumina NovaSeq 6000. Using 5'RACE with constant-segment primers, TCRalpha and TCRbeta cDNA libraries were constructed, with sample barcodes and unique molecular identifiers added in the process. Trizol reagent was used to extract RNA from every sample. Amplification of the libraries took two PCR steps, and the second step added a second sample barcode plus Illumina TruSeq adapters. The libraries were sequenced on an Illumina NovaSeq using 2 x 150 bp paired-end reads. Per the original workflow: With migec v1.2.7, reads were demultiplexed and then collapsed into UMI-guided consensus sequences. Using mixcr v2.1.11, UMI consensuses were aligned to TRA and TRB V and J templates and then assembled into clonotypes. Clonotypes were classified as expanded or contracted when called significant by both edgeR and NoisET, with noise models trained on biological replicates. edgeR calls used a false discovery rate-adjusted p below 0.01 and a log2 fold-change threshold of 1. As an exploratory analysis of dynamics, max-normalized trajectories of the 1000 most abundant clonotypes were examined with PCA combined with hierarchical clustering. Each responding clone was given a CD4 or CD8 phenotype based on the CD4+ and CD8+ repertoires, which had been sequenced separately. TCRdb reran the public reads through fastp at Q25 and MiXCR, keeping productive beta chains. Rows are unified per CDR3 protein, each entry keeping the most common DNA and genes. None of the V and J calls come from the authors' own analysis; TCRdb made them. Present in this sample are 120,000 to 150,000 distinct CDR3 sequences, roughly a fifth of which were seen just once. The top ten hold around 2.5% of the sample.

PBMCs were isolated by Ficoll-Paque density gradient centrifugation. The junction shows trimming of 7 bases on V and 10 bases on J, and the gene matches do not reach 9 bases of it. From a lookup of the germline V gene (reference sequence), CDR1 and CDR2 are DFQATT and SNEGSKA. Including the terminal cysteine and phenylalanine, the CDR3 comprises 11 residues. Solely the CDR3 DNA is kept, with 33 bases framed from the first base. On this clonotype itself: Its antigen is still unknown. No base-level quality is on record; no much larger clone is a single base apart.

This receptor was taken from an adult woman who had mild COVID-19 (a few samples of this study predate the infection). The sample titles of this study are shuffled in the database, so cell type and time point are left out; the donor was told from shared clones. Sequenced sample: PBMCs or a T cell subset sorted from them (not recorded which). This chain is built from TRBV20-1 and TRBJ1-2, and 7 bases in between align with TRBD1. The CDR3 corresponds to CSGYRGEVYTF. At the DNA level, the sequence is TGCAGTGGGTACAGGGGAGAGGTCTACACCTTC.